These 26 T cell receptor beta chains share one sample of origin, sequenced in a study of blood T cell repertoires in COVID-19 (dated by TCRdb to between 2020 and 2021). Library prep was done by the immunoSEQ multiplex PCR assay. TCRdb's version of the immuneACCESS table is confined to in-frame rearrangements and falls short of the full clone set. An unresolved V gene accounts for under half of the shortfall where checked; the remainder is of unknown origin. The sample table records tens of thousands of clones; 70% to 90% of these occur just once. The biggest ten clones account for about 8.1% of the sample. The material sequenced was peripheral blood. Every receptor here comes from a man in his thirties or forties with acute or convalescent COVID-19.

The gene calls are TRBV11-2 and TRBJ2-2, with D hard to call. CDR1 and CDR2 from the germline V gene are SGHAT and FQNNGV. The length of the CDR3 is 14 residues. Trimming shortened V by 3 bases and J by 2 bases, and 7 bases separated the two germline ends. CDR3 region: CASSFNRNTGELFF. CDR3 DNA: TGTGCCAGCAGCTTTAACAGAAACACCGGGGAGCTGTTTTTT. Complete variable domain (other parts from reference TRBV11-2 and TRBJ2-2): EAGVAQSPRYKIIEKRQSVAFWCNPISGHATLYWYQQILGQGPKLLIQFQNNGVVDDSQLPKDRFSAERLKGVDSTLKIQPAKLEDSAVYLCASSFNRNTGELFFGEGSRLTVL.

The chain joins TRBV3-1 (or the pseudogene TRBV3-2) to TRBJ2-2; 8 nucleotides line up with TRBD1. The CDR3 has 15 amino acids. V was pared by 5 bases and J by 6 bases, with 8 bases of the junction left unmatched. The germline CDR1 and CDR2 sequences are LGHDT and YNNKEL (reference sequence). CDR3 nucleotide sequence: TGTGCCAGCAGCTCACGACAGGGGAAGGCCGGGGAGCTGTTTTTT. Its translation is CASSSRQGKAGELFF.

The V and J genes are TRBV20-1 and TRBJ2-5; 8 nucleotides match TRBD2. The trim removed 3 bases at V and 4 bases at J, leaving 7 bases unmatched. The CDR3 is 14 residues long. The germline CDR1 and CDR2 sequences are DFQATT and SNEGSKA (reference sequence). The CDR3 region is CSASVSGKGETQYF. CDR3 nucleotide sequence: TGCAGTGCTAGTGTTAGCGGGAAAGGAGAGACCCAGTACTTC.

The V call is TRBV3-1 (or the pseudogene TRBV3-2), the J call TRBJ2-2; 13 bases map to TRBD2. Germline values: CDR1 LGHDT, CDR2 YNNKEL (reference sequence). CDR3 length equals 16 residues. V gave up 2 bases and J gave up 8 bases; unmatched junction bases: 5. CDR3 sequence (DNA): TGTGCCAGCAGCCAACAGGGACTAGCGGGAACGGGGGAGCTGTTTTTT. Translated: CASSQQGLAGTGELFF.

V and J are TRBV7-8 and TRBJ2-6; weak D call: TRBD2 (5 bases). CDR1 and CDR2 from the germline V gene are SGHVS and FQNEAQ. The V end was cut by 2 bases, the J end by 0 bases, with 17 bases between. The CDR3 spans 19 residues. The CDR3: CASSLRRTQLNSGANVLTF. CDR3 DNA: TGTGCCAGCAGCTTACGGAGGACCCAGTTGAACTCTGGGGCCAACGTCCTGACTTTC.

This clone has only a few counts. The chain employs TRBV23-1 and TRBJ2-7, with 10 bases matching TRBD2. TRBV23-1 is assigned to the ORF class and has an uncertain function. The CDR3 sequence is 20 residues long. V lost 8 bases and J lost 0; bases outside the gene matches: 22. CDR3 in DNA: TGCGCCAGCGCAAACCCGACGGCACTAGCGGGGTCCCGAAGCTCCTACGAGCAGTACTTC. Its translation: CASANPTALAGSRSSYEQYF.

In DNA form, the CDR3 reads TGTGCCAGCAGCCCGACCAGGGACAGTGGTGCTTTCTTT. Its protein is CASSPTRDSGAFF. The rearrangement uses TRBV5-4 and TRBJ1-1; 7 positions match TRBD1. The CDR3 consists of 13 residues. CDR1 SGHNT and CDR2 YYREEE come from the germline V gene (reference sequence). Unmatched junction bases numbered 11, after V lost 4 bases and J lost 11 bases.

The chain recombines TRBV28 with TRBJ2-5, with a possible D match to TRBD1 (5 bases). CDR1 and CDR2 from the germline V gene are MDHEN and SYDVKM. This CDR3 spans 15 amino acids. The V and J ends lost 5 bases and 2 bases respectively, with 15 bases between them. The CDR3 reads CASSPISGIQETQYF. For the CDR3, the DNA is TGTGCCAGCAGTCCCATATCAGGGATACAAGAGACCCAGTACTTC.

The DNA of the CDR3 is TGCAGCGTTCGCTCAGGGGACTATGGCTACACCTTC. Protein: CSVRSGDYGYTF. The chain links TRBV29-1 to TRBJ1-2, with D possibly TRBD1 on 6 matching bases. The length of the CDR3 is 12 residues. CDR1 and CDR2 from the germline V gene are SQVTM and ANQGSEA. V lost 5 bases to trimming and J lost 3 bases, with 10 bases between them.

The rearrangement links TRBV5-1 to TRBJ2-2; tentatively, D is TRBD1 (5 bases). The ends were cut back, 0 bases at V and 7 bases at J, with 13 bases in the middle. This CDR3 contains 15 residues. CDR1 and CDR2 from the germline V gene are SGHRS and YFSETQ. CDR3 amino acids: CASSLGVGQGGELFF. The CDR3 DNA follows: TGCGCCAGCAGCTTGGGTGTGGGCCAGGGCGGGGAGCTGTTTTTT.

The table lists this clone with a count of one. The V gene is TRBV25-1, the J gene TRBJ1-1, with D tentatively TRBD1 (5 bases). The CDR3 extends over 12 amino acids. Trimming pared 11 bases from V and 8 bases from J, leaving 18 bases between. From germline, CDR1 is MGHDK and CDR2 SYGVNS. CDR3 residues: CAVAHRRGEAFF. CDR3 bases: TGTGCCGTCGCCCATCGGAGGGGAGAAGCTTTCTTT.

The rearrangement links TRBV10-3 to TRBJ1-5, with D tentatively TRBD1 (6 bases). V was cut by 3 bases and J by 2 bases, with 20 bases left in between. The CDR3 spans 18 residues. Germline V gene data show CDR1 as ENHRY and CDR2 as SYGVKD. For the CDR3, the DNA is TGTGCCATCAGTGATCCGGCACAGGGAACATCCGGCAATCAGCCCCAGCATTTT. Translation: CAISDPAQGTSGNQPQHF.

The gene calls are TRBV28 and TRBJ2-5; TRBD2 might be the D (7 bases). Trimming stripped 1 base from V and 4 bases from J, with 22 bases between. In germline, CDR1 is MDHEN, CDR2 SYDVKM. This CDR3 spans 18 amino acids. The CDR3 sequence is CASSLSGGWSYIRETQYF. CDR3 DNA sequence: TGTGCCAGCAGTTTATCGGGGGGCTGGAGTTATATTCGAGAGACCCAGTACTTC.

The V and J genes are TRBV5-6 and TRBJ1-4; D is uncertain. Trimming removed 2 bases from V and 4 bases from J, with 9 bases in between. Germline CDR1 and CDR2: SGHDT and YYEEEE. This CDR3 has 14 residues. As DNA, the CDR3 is TGTGCCAGCAGCTTCTCAGGAAATAATGAAAAACTGTTTTTT. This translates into CASSFSGNNEKLFF.

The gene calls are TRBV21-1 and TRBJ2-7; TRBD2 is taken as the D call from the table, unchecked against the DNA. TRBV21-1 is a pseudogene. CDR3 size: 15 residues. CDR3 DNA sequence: TGTGCCAGCACTACACGCGAGCGGGGAGAGTACGAGCAGTACTTC. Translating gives CASTTRERGEYEQYF.

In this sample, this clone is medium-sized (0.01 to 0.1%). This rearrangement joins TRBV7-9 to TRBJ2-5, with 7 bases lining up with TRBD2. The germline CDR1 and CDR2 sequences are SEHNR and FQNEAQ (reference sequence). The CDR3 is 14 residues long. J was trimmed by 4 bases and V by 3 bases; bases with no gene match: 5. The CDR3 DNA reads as TGTGCCAGCAGCTTTCGGGGGGAGTTAGAGACCCAGTACTTC. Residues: CASSFRGELETQYF.

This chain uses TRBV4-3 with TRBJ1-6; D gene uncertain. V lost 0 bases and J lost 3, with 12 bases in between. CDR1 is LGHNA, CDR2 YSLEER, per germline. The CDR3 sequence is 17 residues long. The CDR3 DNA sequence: TGCGCCAGCAGCCAAGATAAAGAGGCTAGCTATAATTCACCCCTCCACTTT. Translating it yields CASSQDKEASYNSPLHF.

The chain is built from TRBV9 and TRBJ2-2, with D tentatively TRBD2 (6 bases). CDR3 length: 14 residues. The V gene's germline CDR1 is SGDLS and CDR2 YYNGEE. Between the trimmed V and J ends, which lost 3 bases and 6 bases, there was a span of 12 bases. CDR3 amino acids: CASSGGTLSGELFF. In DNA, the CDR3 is TGTGCCAGCAGCGGTGGGACTTTATCCGGGGAGCTGTTTTTT.

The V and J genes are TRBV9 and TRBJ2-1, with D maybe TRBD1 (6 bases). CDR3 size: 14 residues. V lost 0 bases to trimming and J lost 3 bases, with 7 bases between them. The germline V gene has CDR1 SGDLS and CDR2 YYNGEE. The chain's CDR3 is CASSVADSYNEQFF. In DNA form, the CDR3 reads TGTGCCAGCAGCGTAGCGGACAGCTACAATGAGCAGTTCTTC.

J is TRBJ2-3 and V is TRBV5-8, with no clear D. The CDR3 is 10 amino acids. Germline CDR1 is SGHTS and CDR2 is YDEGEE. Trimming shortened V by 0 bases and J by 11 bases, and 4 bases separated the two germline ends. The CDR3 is CASSLDRQYF. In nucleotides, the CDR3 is TGTGCCAGCAGCTTGGATCGGCAGTATTTT.

CDR3: CARRGQVLTQRYYGYTF. DNA for the CDR3: TGTGCCAGAAGGGGACAGGTTCTCACTCAAAGGTACTATGGCTACACCTTC. This chain links TRBV5-3 with TRBJ1-2; 8 bases align to TRBD1. TRBV5-3 is an open reading frame, and its role is uncertain. V lost 5 bases and J lost 3; bases outside the gene matches: 15. The CDR3 totals 17 residues.

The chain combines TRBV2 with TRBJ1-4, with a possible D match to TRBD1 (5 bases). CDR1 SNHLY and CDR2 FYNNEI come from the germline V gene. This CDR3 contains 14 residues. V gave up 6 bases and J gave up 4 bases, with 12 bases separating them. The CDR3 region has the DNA TGTGCCAGCAGCGGAGACAGCTATAATGAAAAACTGTTTTTT. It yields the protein CASSGDSYNEKLFF.

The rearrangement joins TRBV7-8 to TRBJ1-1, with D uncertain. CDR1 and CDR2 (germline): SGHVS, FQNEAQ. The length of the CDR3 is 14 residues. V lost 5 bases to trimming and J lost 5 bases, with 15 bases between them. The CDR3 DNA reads TGTGCCAGCAGCGCCCTACTAGGGCCGACTGAAGCTTTCTTT. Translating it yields CASSALLGPTEAFF.

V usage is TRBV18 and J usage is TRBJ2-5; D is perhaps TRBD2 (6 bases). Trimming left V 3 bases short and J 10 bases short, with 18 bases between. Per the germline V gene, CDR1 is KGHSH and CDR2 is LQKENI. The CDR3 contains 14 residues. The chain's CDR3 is CASSPVGGTGVQYF. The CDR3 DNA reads TGTGCCAGCTCACCGGTAGGAGGGACGGGGGTCCAGTACTTC. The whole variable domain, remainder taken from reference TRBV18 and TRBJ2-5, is NAGVMQNPRHLVRRRGQEARLRCSPMKGHSHVYWYRQLPEEGLKFMVYLQKENIIDESGMPKERFSAEFPKEGPSILRIQQVVRGDSAAYFCASSPVGGTGVQYFGPGTRLLVL.

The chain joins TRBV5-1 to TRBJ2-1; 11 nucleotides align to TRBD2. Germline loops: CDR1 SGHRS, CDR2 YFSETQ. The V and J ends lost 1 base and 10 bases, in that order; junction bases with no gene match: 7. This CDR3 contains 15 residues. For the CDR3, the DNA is TGCGCCAGCAGCTTGTTCACTAGCGGGAGTGGGGAGCAGTTCTTC. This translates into CASSLFTSGSGEQFF.

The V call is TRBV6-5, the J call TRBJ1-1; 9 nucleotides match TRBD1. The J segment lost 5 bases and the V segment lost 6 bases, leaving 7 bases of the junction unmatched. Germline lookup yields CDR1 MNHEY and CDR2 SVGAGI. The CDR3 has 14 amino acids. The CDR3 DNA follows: TGTGCCAGCAGCTCGGGACAGGGTTCGACTGAAGCTTTCTTT. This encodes CASSSGQGSTEAFF.